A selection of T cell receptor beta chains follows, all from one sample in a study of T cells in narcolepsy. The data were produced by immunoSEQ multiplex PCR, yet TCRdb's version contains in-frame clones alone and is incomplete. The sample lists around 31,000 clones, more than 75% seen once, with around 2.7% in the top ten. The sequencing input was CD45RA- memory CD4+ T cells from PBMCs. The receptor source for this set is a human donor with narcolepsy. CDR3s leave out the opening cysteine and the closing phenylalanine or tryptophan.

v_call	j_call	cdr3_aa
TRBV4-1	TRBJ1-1	ASSQAQGSWTEAF
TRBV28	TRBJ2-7	ASSLNGLAIPYEQY
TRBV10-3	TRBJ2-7	AISGGDRAVHKY
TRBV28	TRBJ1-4	ASSTTGTGVEKLF
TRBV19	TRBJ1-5	ASSIGRTGNQPQH
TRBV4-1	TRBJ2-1	ASSPDGGRTGGPSNEQF
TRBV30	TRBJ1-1	AWSLLGGLNTEAF
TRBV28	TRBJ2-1	ASSFVRDVDNEQF
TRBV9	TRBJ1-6	ASSVVGVPNSPLH
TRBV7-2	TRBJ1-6	ASSLDRGNSPLH
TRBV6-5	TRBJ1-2	ASSTLSSSRNGYT
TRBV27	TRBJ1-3	ASSDSSGNTIY
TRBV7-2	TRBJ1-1	ASSYRVSDTEAF
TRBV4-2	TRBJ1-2	ASSGRDRGLYYGYT
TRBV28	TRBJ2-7	ASSPGVANSYEQY
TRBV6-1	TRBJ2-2	ASRHLTGVGGELF
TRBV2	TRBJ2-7	ASSGFYEQY
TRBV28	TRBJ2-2	ASSHAGTSGLPELF
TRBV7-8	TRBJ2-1	ASSPTSGRPGEV
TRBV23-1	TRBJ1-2	ASSIRGSNYGYT
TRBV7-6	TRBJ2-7	ASSSSRQGGQY
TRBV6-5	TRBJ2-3	ASTLSRGAVDTQY
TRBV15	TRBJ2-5	ATGGGETQY
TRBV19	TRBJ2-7	ASSPGITGYEQY
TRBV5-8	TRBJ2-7	ASSRTAGDTYEQY
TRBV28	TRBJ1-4	ASSLGQGNEKLF
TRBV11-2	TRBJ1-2	ASSRGGTSYGYT
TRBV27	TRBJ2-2	ASRPTGFGRGNTGELF
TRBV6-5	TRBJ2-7	ASSIFSGYEQY
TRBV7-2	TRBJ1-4	ASSAGQGLSEKLF
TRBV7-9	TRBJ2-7	ASGDRDLSYEQY
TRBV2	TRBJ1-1	ASTKRGQGESEAF
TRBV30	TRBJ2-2	AWSRPPGTGNTGELF
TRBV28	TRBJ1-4	ASGWEKLF
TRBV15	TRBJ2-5	ATSRPQGAWETQY
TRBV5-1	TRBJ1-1	ASSPWGGVNTEAF
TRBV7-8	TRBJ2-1	AGSIDRGITNEQF
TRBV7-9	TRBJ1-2	ASSPTGGYT
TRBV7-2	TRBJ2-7	ASSLAGGLDEQY
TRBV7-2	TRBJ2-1	ASSRPGTDLPSSYNEQF
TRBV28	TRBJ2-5	ASSPAGIVGGETQY
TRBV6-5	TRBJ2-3	ASRTPLGTDTQY
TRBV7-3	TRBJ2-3	ASSPGLQTDTQY
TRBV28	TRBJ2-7	ASSLPRGGGLYEQY
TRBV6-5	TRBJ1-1	ATGDRDTEAF
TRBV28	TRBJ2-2	ASNWEGRGGELF
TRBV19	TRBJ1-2	ASSIDGSLPNYGYT